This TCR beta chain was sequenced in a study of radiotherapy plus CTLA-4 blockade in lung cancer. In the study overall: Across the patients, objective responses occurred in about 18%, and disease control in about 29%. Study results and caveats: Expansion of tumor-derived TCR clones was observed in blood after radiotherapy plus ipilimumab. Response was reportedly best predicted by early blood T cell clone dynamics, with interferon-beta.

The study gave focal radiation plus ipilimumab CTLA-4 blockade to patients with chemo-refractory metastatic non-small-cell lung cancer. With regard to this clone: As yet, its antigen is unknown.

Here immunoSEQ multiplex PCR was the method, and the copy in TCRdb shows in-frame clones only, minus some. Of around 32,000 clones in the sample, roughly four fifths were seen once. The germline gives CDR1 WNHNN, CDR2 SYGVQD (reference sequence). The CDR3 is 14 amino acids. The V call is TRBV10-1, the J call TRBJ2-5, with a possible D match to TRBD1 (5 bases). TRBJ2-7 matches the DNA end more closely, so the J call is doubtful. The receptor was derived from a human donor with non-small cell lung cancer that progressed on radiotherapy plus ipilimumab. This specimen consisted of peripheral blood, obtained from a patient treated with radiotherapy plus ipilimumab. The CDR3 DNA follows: TGCGCCAGCAGTGAGGGGGCACCCAGCTACGAGCAGTACTTC. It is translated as CASSEGAPSYEQYF.